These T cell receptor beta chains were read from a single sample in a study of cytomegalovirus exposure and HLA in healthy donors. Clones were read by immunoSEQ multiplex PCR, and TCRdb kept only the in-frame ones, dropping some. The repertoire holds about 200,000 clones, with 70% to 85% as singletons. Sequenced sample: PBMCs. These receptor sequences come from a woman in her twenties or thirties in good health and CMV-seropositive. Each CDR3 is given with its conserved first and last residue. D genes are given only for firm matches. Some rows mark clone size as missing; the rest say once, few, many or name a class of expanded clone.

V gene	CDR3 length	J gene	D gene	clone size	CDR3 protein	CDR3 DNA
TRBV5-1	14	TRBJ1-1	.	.	CASSPDSLNTEAFF	TGCGCCAGCAGCCCGGACAGCCTGAACACTGAAGCTTTCTTT
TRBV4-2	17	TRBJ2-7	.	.	CASSQDRVGDVAYEQYF	TGTGCCAGCAGCCAAGATCGGGTGGGAGACGTCGCCTACGAGCAGTACTTC
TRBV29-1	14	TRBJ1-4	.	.	CSATKVPVNEKLFF	TGCAGCGCGACTAAGGTGCCCGTTAATGAAAAACTGTTTTTT
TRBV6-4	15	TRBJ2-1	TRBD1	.	CASSVGTGSYNEQFF	TGTGCCAGCAGTGTGGGGACAGGGTCCTACAATGAGCAGTTCTTC
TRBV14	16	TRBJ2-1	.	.	CASSQVAYEANNEQFF	TGTGCCAGCAGCCAAGTGGCCTACGAGGCTAACAATGAGCAGTTCTTC
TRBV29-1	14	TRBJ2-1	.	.	CSVVWPTTANEQFF	TGCAGCGTTGTTTGGCCAACGACTGCCAATGAGCAGTTCTTC
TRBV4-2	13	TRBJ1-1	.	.	CASSQVQNTEAFF	TGTGCCAGCAGCCAAGTTCAGAACACTGAAGCTTTCTTT
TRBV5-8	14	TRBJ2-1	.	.	CASSVRDFYNEQFF	TGTGCCAGCAGCGTCCGGGACTTTTACAATGAGCAGTTCTTC
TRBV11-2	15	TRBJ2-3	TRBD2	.	CASSLAGGTFGTQYF	TGTGCCAGCAGCTTAGCGGGAGGCACATTTGGTACGCAGTATTTT
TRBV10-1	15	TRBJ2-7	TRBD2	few	CASRPGLAGGIGQYF	TGCGCCAGCCGCCCGGGACTAGCGGGAGGGATAGGGCAGTACTTC
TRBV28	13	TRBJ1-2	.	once	CATVTGTNYGYTF	TGTGCCACCGTGACCGGGACAAACTATGGCTACACCTTC
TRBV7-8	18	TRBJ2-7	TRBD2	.	CASSLPSLTSGSVYEQYF	TGTGCCAGCAGCTTGCCTTCCTTGACTAGCGGGAGTGTCTACGAGCAGTACTTC
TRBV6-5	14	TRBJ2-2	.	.	CASSYPGDTGELFF	TGTGCCAGCAGTTACCCAGGGGACACCGGGGAGCTGTTTTTT